The clone carrying this TCR beta chain showed up many times. What was amplified from RNA transcripts were TCR beta CDR3 regions. First-round RT-PCR of the TCR CDR3 relied on the HTBI primer set. Each CDR3 protein gets one entry after TCRdb re-called the multiplex PCR reads with MiXCR. The sample carries 350,000 to 400,000 distinct CDR3 sequences, about 15% recorded once. This sample was included in a study of T cells in Graves' hyperthyroidism and ophthalmopathy. 10 ml of fresh peripheral blood supplied the PBMCs. The CDR3 covers 14 residues. Per the germline V gene, CDR1 is KGHSH and CDR2 is LQKENI. The germline V and J ends were trimmed by 3 bases and 4 bases, with 9 bases remaining between them.

V and J are TRBV18 and TRBJ2-2; D remains unclear. The sequenced sample was blood. This receptor was taken from a woman aged 25 to 39 with Graves' hyperthyroidism. The CDR3 region has the DNA TGTGCCAGCTCACCCCGTTTTGTCACCGGGGAGCTGTTTTTT. Encoded protein: CASSPRFVTGELFF.